This T cell receptor (beta chain) was recorded in a study of human T cells and chemical hapten exposure. This clonotype has ten or more counts. In germline, CDR1 is GTSNPN, CDR2 SVGIG (reference sequence). This CDR3 is 13 amino acids long. The V end lost 0 bases, the J end lost 5 bases, and 8 bases lay between the germline ends. TCRdb reprocessed the RACE reads via MiXCR and lists one record per CDR3 protein. The sample lists roughly 380,000 distinct CDR3 sequences; 4.5% to 5.5% were seen once. Time point meaning: pre-sensitization, week 0. Noted treatment: therapeutic diphenylcyclopropenone sensitization with weekly scalp DPC.

The input for sequencing was whole blood, taken in connection with sensitization to the hapten diphenylcyclopropenone (DPC). The chain is built from TRBV30 and TRBJ1-5, with D possibly being TRBD1 (5 bases). The origin of this receptor is a woman in her forties or fifties with alopecia areata. Some clones in this sample may be carry-over from other donors' samples. This CDR3 is CAWSVGEYQPQHF. The CDR3 DNA follows: TGTGCCTGGAGTGTAGGGGAATATCAGCCCCAGCATTTT.